This entry lists 21 T cell receptor beta chains sequenced from one sample in a study of shared clonotypes between healthy human individuals. The table came from immunoSEQ multiplex PCR; TCRdb's copy has only in-frame clones and leaves some out. The sample holds approximately 2,300,000 clones, 85% to 95% seen once. Sequences were obtained from naive CD4+ T cells from PBMCs. Subset here: CD45RA+ positively selected. The source of these receptors is a man between 18 and 29 years old in good health. Some clones in this sample may be carry-over from other donors' samples.

The rearrangement joins TRBV28 to TRBJ2-3; TRBD1 or TRBD2 may be the D gene (5 bases each). This CDR3 has 16 residues. Deletions cut 5 bases from V and 0 bases from J, with 15 bases between. Germline V lookup: CDR1 MDHEN, CDR2 SYDVKM. The CDR3 bases are TGTGCCAGCAGTCCAGGGACGGACGCTAGCACAGATACGCAGTATTTT. This encodes CASSPGTDASTDTQYF.

This clone was recorded only once. The genes are TRBV7-2 and TRBJ2-2; 8 nucleotides align to TRBD2. V lost 1 base to trimming and J lost 7 bases; unmatched junction nucleotides: 17. Germline assignment: CDR1 SGHTA and CDR2 FQGNSA. The CDR3 covers 19 residues. The CDR3 sequence is CASSLVFWAGGGKGGELFF. The CDR3 nucleotides read TGTGCCAGCAGCTTAGTTTTTTGGGCGGGAGGTGGAAAGGGCGGGGAGCTGTTTTTT.

This chain uses TRBV29-1 with TRBJ1-1, with 9 nucleotides matching TRBD1. V was clipped by 6 bases and J by 1 base; unmatched bases: 12. CDR1 SQVTM and CDR2 ANQGSEA come from the germline V gene. The CDR3 runs 16 residues. CDR3 coding DNA: TGCAGCGTCAGAGATTGGGACAGGGCCCCGAACACTGAAGCTTTCTTT. It translates to CSVRDWDRAPNTEAFF.

This CDR3 reads CASSQGERNSGANVLTF. CDR3 nucleotides: TGCGCCAGCAGCCAAGGCGAACGGAACTCTGGGGCCAACGTCCTGACTTTC. V is TRBV4-3 and J is TRBJ2-6; D remains ambiguous. CDR1 and CDR2 (germline): LGHNA, YSLEER. CDR3 length: 17 amino acids. Trimming cost V 1 base and J 0 bases, with 10 bases left between them.

The chain is built from TRBV5-4 and TRBJ2-7; tentative D call: TRBD2 (6 bases). The CDR3 loop spans 14 amino acids. Germline values: CDR1 SGHNT, CDR2 YYREEE (reference sequence). V was shortened by 0 bases and J by 6 bases, with 13 bases between the two germline ends. The CDR3 here is CASSLASGAGEQYF. The CDR3 DNA reads TGTGCCAGCAGCTTGGCGTCGGGAGCGGGCGAGCAGTACTTC.

The V gene is TRBV7-9, the J gene TRBJ2-3; D gene unclear. Per germline, CDR1 SEHNR and CDR2 FQNEAQ (reference sequence). The CDR3 is made up of 12 amino acids. Trimming took 5 bases from V and 6 from J, leaving 9 bases between them. In nucleotides, the CDR3 is TGTGCCAGCAGCCGAAGGCCCGATACGCAGTATTTT. Protein: CASSRRPDTQYF.

This clone was detected only once. The chain couples TRBV1 to TRBJ2-3; the table's D call of TRBD2 was not tested on the DNA. TRBV1 is a pseudogene locus. CDR3 length equals 15 residues. This CDR3 reads CTSSLRPLDGDTQYF. In DNA, the CDR3 is TGCACCAGCAGCCTCCGCCCATTAGACGGGGATACGCAGTATTTT.

The rearrangement links TRBV7-2 to TRBJ2-1; 10 bases map to TRBD2. This CDR3 has 14 residues. Trimming cost V 6 bases and J 8 bases; bases outside gene matches: 7. Germline CDR1 reads SGHTA; CDR2 reads FQGNSA. The CDR3 DNA is TGTGCCAGCAGTCCGGGACTAGCGACCGATGAGCAGTTCTTC. This encodes CASSPGLATDEQFF.

As DNA, the CDR3 is TGCGCCAGCAGCCCCCCGGGACAGGGGACTACGAGAGAGACCCAGTACTTC. As protein: CASSPPGQGTTRETQYF. The chain carries TRBV4-1 and TRBJ2-5, with 10 positions matching TRBD1. CDR1 and CDR2 from the germline V gene are MGHRA and YSYEKL. The CDR3 totals 17 residues. Unmatched junction bases numbered 12, after V lost 4 bases and J lost 4 bases.

This clone was observed a single time. The gene calls are TRBV28 and TRBJ2-5, with 7 bases matching TRBD1. CDR3 length: 13 amino acids. V lost 6 bases and J lost 6; bases outside the gene matches: 7. CDR1 and CDR2 from the germline V gene are MDHEN and SYDVKM. CDR3 sequence (DNA): TGTGCCAGCAGGCTTACAGGGGACCAGACCCAGTACTTC. It encodes CASRLTGDQTQYF.

The J gene is TRBJ2-1, the V gene TRBV7-2; 10 nucleotides line up with TRBD2. In germline, CDR1 is SGHTA, CDR2 FQGNSA. CDR3 length: 15 amino acids. J was trimmed by 5 bases and V by 1 base; bases with no gene match: 2. This chain's CDR3 is CASSLGTSGNNEQFF. The CDR3 DNA follows: TGTGCCAGCAGCTTAGGGACTAGCGGCAACAATGAGCAGTTCTTC. Drawing the rest from reference TRBV7-2 and TRBJ2-1, the complete variable domain is GAGVSQSPSNKVTEKGKDVELRCDPISGHTALYWYRQSLGQGLEFLIYFQGNSAPDKSGLPSDRFSAERTGGSVSTLTIQRTQQEDSAVYLCASSLGTSGNNEQFFGPGTRLTVL.

The V and J genes are TRBV2 and TRBJ1-1; D unresolved. V dropped 3 bases and J dropped 3 bases, with 8 bases sitting between them. CDR1 is SNHLY and CDR2 is FYNNEI in the germline V gene. The CDR3 runs to 13 residues. CDR3 residues: CASSDRLDTEAFF. Written as DNA, the CDR3 is TGTGCCAGCAGTGACAGGTTGGACACTGAAGCTTTCTTT. Based on the CDR3 plus reference TRBV2 and TRBJ1-1, the full variable domain is EPEVTQTPSHQVTQMGQEVILRCVPISNHLYFYWYRQILGQKVEFLVSFYNNEISEKSEIFDDQFSVERPDGSNFTLKIRSTKLEDSAMYFCASSDRLDTEAFFGQGTRLTVV.

The gene calls are TRBV7-9 and TRBJ1-2; D not certain. The CDR3 sequence is 15 residues long. Deletions cut 4 bases from V and 4 bases from J, with 16 bases between. CDR1 and CDR2 from the germline V gene are SEHNR and FQNEAQ (reference sequence). The CDR3 region is CASSSLSVELYGYTF. The CDR3, as DNA: TGTGCCAGCAGCTCACTCAGCGTAGAACTCTATGGCTACACCTTC.

This chain links TRBV7-3 with TRBJ2-1; D is perhaps TRBD2 (6 bases). CDR3 length equals 16 residues. CDR1 is SGHTA, CDR2 FQGTGA, per germline. The germline V and J ends were trimmed by 3 bases and 2 bases, with 14 bases remaining between them. CDR3 coding DNA: TGTGCCAGCAGCTTTACCGGGACTTTAACCTACAATGAGCAGTTCTTC. Amino acids: CASSFTGTLTYNEQFF.

V is TRBV21-1 and J is TRBJ2-7; the D call of TRBD1 is as the table states it, not checked on the DNA. TRBV21-1 is a listed pseudogene. There are 14 residues in the CDR3. The DNA for the CDR3 is TGTGCCAGCAGCAAAGGTTCAGGGGGCTACGAGCAGTACTTC. This codes for CASSKGSGGYEQYF.

The V gene is TRBV28, the J gene TRBJ2-7; unclear D gene. Germline lookup yields CDR1 MDHEN and CDR2 SYDVKM. V was cut by 6 bases and J by 2 bases, with 14 bases left in between. This CDR3 has 14 amino acids. The CDR3 protein is CASRWKGRTYEQYF. DNA for the CDR3: TGTGCCAGCAGGTGGAAAGGGCGTACCTACGAGCAGTACTTC.

The CDR3: CASSGGSPNVQYF. The CDR3 bases are TGTGCCAGCAGCGGCGGGAGCCCTAACGTGCAGTACTTC. The chain joins TRBV5-6 to TRBJ2-7; 7 bases align to TRBD2. Germline-derived CDR1 and CDR2 are SGHDT and YYEEEE. The CDR3 is 13 residues long. V lost 4 bases and J lost 9; bases outside the gene matches: 10.

The chain recombines TRBV13 with TRBJ1-2; D might be TRBD1 (5 bases). CDR3 length equals 19 residues. V was trimmed by 5 bases and J by 0 bases, leaving 25 bases between them. Germline CDR1 reads PRHDT; CDR2 reads FYEKMQ (reference sequence). In DNA form, the CDR3 reads TGTGCCAGCAGCCCCGGATGGGGAACCGGGACGGTAGCTAACTATGGCTACACCTTC. It encodes CASSPGWGTGTVANYGYTF. The variable domain in full, completed from reference TRBV13 and TRBJ1-2, reads AAGVIQSPRHLIKEKRETATLKCYPIPRHDTVYWYQQGPGQDPQFLISFYEKMQSDKGSIPDRFSAQQFSDYHSELNMSSLELGDSALYFCASSPGWGTGTVANYGYTFGSGTRLTVV.

This chain connects TRBV28 to TRBJ2-7; 13 nucleotides agree with TRBD2. V trimming: 2 bases; J trimming: 6 bases; junction bases outside the gene matches: 4. The CDR3 length is 15 residues. From germline, CDR1 is MDHEN and CDR2 SYDVKM. The CDR3 sequence is CASSLTSGRAGEQYF. CDR3 sequence (DNA): TGTGCCAGCAGTTTAACTAGCGGGAGGGCAGGCGAGCAGTACTTC.

This chain connects TRBV25-1 to TRBJ2-5; D may be TRBD1 (6 bases). Germline V gene sequence: CDR1 MGHDK, CDR2 SYGVNS. The CDR3 is made up of 15 amino acids. V shed 10 bases and J shed 10 bases, with 28 bases lying between them. The CDR3 DNA is TGTGCCACCCACAACCGGGACACCTTTACGCCTGTCCAGTACTTC. Translation gives CATHNRDTFTPVQYF.

As regards this clone: The sample carries other DNA sequences with the same CDR3. The rearrangement joins TRBV28 to TRBJ2-5; TRBD2 matches 12 bases. CDR3 size: 16 residues. The junction had 3 bases not matched to a gene; V was cut back by 2 bases and J by 2 bases. Germline CDR1 reads MDHEN; CDR2 reads SYDVKM. The DNA for the CDR3 is TGTGCCAGCAGTTTAGGGCTAGCGGGAGGGCAAGAGACCCAGTACTTC. Its translation: CASSLGLAGGQETQYF. The complete variable domain, with remaining parts taken from reference TRBV28 and TRBJ2-5, reads DVKVTQSSRYLVKRTGEKVFLECVQDMDHENMFWYRQDPGLGLRLIYFSYDVKMKEKGDIPEGYSVSREKKERFSLILESASTNQTSMYLCASSLGLAGGQETQYFGPGTRLLVL.